What follows are 12 T cell receptor beta chains derived from one specimen sequenced in a study of shared clonotypes between healthy human individuals. The assay was immunoSEQ multiplex PCR, and TCRdb's table has in-frame clones only and misses some. This repertoire shows about 710,000 clones, around 77% found once; its top ten account for approximately 1.7%. The sample comprised memory CD4+ T cells sorted from blood. Documented subset: CD45RA-negative fraction. These receptors all stem from a woman in her 30s in good health.

The sample holds one count of this clone. This chain joins TRBV7-2 and TRBJ2-7; TRBD1 is a possible D gene (5 bases). Germline V gene lookup returns CDR1 SGHTA and CDR2 FQGNSA. This CDR3 has 15 amino acids. V gave up 3 bases and J gave up 0 bases, with 12 bases separating them. Written as DNA, the CDR3 is TGTGCCAGCAGCTTTGGGGCCAGAAACTCCTACGAGCAGTACTTC. Its translation: CASSFGARNSYEQYF.

The CDR3 DNA reads TGTGCCTGGAGTAGGACAACCGGGACTACACAAGAGACCCAGTACTTC. Its translation: CAWSRTTGTTQETQYF. This chain uses TRBV30 with TRBJ2-5; 7 bases match TRBD2. This CDR3 has 16 residues. Unmatched junction bases numbered 11, after V lost 2 bases and J lost 2 bases. Germline V gene data show CDR1 as GTSNPN and CDR2 as SVGIG (reference sequence).

The chain has TRBV25-1 and TRBJ2-2, with 7 nucleotides matching TRBD2. Germline loops: CDR1 MGHDK, CDR2 SYGVNS. The V and J ends lost 6 bases and 0 bases, in that order; junction bases with no gene match: 1. The CDR3 spans 14 residues. CDR3 in amino acids: CASRGGTNTGELFF. As DNA, the CDR3 is TGTGCCAGCAGGGGGGGGACGAACACCGGGGAGCTGTTTTTT.

This clone was seen only once. The V gene is TRBV15, the J gene TRBJ1-1; a weak D match, TRBD1 (5 bases). The germline CDR1 and CDR2 sequences are LNHNV and YYDKDF (reference sequence). This CDR3 has 16 residues. Trimming left V 5 bases short and J 1 base short, with 17 bases between. This CDR3 reads CATSPRDPTKNTEAFF. CDR3 DNA sequence: TGTGCCACCAGCCCCCGGGACCCAACGAAGAACACTGAAGCTTTCTTT.

CDR3 region: CASAPRAGTTNEQFF. CDR3 DNA: TGTGCCAGTGCTCCGCGAGCCGGGACAACGAATGAGCAGTTCTTC. The chain combines TRBV19 with TRBJ2-1; perhaps TRBD1 as D (6 bases). The germline V and J ends were trimmed by 8 bases and 7 bases, with 21 bases remaining between them. The CDR3 is made up of 15 amino acids. Germline V lookup: CDR1 LNHDA, CDR2 SQIVND (reference sequence).

The gene calls are TRBV7-6 and TRBJ2-2; no clear D. Germline V gene data show CDR1 as SGHVS and CDR2 as FNYEAQ. This CDR3 is 16 amino acids long. Trimming pared 0 bases from V and 0 bases from J, leaving 8 bases between. The DNA of the CDR3 is TGTGCCAGCAGCTTAGCGAACGCGGCGAACACCGGGGAGCTGTTTTTT. Its protein is CASSLANAANTGELFF.

The J gene is TRBJ1-2, the V gene TRBV10-3; D is unclear. The CDR3 runs 16 residues. From germline, CDR1 is ENHRY and CDR2 SYGVKD. Trimming left V 0 bases short and J 0 bases short, with 11 bases between. CDR3 residues: CAISESFLAANYGYTF. The CDR3 DNA follows: TGTGCCATCAGTGAGTCCTTCCTGGCTGCTAACTATGGCTACACCTTC.

V is TRBV14 and J is TRBJ2-7, with 7 bases fitting TRBD2. Germline values: CDR1 SGHDN, CDR2 FVKESK. There are 15 residues in the CDR3. Unmatched junction bases numbered 11, after V lost 2 bases and J lost 7 bases. For the CDR3, the DNA is TGTGCCAGCAGCCAAATGTTCGGGTCAGCGGGGGAGCAGTACTTC. Its protein product is CASSQMFGSAGEQYF.

J is TRBJ2-7 and V is TRBV28, with 16 bases aligning to TRBD2. Germline V gene data show CDR1 as MDHEN and CDR2 as SYDVKM. The J segment lost 0 bases and the V segment lost 6 bases, leaving 5 bases of the junction unmatched. The CDR3 extends over 17 amino acids. The CDR3 nucleotides are TGTGCCAGCAGCAGCGGGACTAGCGGGAGGGTCTCCTACGAGCAGTACTTC. Its protein is CASSSGTSGRVSYEQYF.

This rearrangement joins TRBV9 to TRBJ1-1; a possible D gene is TRBD1 (6 bases). Germline V CDR1 and CDR2: SGDLS, YYNGEE. The germline V and J ends were trimmed by 7 bases and 3 bases, with 16 bases remaining between them. CDR3 length: 14 amino acids. The CDR3 DNA is TGTGCCAGCGGACCACAGGGTTTGTACACTGAAGCTTTCTTT. This gives the protein CASGPQGLYTEAFF.

The chain employs TRBV5-1 and TRBJ2-5, with 10 bases fitting TRBD2. Germline assignment: CDR1 SGHRS and CDR2 YFSETQ. CDR3 length equals 17 residues. Trimming removed 0 bases from V and 4 bases from J; junction bases left unmatched: 9. Written as DNA, the CDR3 is TGCGCCAGCAGCTTGGAGGCTAGCGGGAGTTCGAGAGAGACCCAGTACTTC. It specifies CASSLEASGSSRETQYF.

The gene calls are TRBV2 and TRBJ1-3; D is ambiguous. Trimming took off 6 bases at V and 1 base at J, with 4 bases between the two ends. This CDR3 spans 12 amino acids. Per the germline V gene, CDR1 is SNHLY and CDR2 is FYNNEI. The CDR3 nucleotides read TGTGCCAGCAGATCGTCTGGAAACACCATATATTTT. Translating it yields CASRSSGNTIYF.